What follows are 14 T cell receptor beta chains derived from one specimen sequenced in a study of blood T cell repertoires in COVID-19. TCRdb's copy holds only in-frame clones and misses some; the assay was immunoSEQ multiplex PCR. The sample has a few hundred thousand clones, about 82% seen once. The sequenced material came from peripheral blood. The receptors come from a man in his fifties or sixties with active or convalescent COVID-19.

CDR3 DNA: TGCGCCAGCAGCTTGGGGTACGGGGGGAACACTGAAGCTTTCTTT. This encodes CASSLGYGGNTEAFF. The chain combines TRBV5-1 with TRBJ1-1; a weak D match, TRBD1 (5 bases). CDR1 is SGHRS and CDR2 is YFSETQ in the germline V gene. The CDR3 is made up of 15 amino acids. The V and J ends lost 0 bases and 1 base respectively, with 10 bases between them.

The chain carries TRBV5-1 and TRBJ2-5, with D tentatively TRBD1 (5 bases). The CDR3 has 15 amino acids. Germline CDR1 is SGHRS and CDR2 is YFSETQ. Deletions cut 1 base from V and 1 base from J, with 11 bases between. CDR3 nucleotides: TGCGCCAGCAGCTTGATGGGGCAGTCCCAAGAGACCCAGTACTTC. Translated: CASSLMGQSQETQYF.

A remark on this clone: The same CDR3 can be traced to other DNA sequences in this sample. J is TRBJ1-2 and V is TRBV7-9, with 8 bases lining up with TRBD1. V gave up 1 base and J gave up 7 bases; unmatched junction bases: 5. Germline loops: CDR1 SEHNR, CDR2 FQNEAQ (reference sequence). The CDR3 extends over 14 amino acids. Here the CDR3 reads CASSLGTGTSGYTF. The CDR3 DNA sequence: TGTGCCAGCAGCTTAGGGACAGGGACCTCTGGCTACACCTTC.

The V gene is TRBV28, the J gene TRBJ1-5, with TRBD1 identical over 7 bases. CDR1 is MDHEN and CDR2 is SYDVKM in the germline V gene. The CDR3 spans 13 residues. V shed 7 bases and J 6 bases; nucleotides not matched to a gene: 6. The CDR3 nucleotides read TGTGCCAGCAAACGAGGGGGCAGTCAGCCCCAGCATTTT. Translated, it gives CASKRGGSQPQHF.

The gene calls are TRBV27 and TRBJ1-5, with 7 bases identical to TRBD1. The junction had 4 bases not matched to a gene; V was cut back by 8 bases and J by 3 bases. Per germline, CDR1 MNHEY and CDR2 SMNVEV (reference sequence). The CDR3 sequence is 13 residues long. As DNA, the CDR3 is TGTGCCAGCCGAGACAGGGTCAATCAGCCCCAGCATTTT. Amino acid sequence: CASRDRVNQPQHF.

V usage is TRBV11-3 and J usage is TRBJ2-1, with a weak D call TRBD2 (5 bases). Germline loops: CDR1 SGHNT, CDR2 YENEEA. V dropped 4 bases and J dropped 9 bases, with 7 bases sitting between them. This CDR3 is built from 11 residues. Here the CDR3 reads CASSYGGEQFF. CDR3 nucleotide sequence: TGTGCCAGCAGCTATGGAGGTGAGCAGTTCTTC.

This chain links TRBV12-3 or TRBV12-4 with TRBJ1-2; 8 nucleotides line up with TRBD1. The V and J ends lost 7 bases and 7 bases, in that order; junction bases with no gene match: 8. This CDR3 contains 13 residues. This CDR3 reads CASNRGRGFGYTF. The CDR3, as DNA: TGTGCCAGCAACAGGGGGAGGGGTTTTGGCTACACCTTC.

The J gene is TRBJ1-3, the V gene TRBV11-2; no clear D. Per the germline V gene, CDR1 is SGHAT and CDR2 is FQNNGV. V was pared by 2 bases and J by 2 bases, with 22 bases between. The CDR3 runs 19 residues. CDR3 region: CASSLSPGLRSGAGNTIYF. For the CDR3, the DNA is TGTGCCAGCAGCTTATCCCCCGGCCTCCGCTCGGGAGCTGGAAACACCATATATTTT.

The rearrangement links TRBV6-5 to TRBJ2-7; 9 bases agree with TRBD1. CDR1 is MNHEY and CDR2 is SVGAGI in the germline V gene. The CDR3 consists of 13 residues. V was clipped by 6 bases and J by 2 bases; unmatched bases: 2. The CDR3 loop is CASRGQGAYEQYF. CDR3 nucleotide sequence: TGTGCCAGCAGGGGACAGGGTGCCTACGAGCAGTACTTC.

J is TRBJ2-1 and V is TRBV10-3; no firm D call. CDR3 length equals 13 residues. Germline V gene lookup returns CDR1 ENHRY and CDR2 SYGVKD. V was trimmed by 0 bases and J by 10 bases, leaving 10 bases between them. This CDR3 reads CAISESSGFEQFF. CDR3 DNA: TGTGCCATCAGTGAGTCTTCAGGATTCGAGCAGTTCTTC.

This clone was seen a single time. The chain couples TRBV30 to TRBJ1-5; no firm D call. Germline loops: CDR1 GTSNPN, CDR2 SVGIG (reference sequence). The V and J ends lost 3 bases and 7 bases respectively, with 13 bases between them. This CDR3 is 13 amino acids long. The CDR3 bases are TGTGCCTGGAGCGGTGGAGTTTCCCAGCCCCAGCATTTT. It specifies CAWSGGVSQPQHF.

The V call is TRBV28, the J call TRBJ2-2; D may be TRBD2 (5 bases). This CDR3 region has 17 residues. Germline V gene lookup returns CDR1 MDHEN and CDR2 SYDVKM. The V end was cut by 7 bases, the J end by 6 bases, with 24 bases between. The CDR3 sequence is CASTRARAPSPAGELFF. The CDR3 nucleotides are TGTGCCAGCACGCGGGCCCGGGCCCCATCTCCGGCCGGGGAGCTGTTTTTT. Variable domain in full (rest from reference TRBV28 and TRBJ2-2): DVKVTQSSRYLVKRTGEKVFLECVQDMDHENMFWYRQDPGLGLRLIYFSYDVKMKEKGDIPEGYSVSREKKERFSLILESASTNQTSMYLCASTRARAPSPAGELFFGEGSRLTVL.

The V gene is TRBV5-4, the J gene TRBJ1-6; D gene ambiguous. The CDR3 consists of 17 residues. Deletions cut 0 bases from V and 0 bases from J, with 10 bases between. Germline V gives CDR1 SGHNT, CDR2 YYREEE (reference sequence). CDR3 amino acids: CASSLGRDNSYNSPLHF. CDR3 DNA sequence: TGTGCCAGCAGCTTGGGACGGGATAACTCCTATAATTCACCCCTCCACTTT. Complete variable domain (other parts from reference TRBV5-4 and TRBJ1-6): ETGVTQSPTHLIKTRGQQVTLRCSSQSGHNTVSWYQQALGQGPQFIFQYYREEENGRGNFPPRFSGLQFPNYSSELNVNALELDDSALYLCASSLGRDNSYNSPLHFGNGTRLTVT.

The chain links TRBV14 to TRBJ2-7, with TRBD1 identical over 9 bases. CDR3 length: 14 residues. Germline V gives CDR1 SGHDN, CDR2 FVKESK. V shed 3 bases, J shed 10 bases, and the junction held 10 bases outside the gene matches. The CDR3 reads CASSQTGGAATQYF. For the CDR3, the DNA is TGTGCCAGCAGCCAGACAGGGGGGGCAGCCACACAGTACTTC.